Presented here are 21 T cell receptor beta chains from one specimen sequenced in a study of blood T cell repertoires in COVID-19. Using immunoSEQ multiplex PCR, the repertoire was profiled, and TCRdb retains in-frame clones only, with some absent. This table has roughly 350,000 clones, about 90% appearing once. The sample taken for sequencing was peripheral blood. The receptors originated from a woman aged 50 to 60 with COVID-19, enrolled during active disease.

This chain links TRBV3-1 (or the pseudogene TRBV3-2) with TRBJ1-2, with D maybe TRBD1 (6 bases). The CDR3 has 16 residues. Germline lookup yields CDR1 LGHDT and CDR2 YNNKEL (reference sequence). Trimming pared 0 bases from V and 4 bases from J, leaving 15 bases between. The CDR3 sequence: CASSQDTGTWGYGYTF. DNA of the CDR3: TGTGCCAGCAGCCAAGATACAGGGACCTGGGGCTATGGCTACACCTTC.

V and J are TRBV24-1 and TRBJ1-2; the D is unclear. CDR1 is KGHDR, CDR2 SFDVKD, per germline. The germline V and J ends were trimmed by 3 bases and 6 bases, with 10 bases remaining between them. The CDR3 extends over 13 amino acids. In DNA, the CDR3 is TGTGCCACCAGTGATAGCGCTGAAGATGGCTACACCTTC. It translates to CATSDSAEDGYTF.

CDR3 sequence: CSVEENYGYTF. In nucleotides, the CDR3 is TGCAGCGTTGAGGAGAACTATGGCTACACCTTC. This chain links TRBV29-1 with TRBJ1-2, with D hard to call. V lost 3 bases to trimming and J lost 2 bases, with 4 bases between them. Germline CDR1 reads SQVTM; CDR2 reads ANQGSEA. The CDR3 extends over 11 amino acids.

Here the CDR3 DNA reads TGTGCCAGCAGCCCAGGGCCAGCGGGAGAGGCCGGCGAATACAATGAGCAGTTCTTC. It specifies CASSPGPAGEAGEYNEQFF. The gene calls are TRBV27 and TRBJ2-1, with TRBD2 identical over 8 bases. Losses at the gene ends were 6 bases for V and 4 bases for J; bases not matched to a gene: 20. CDR1 is MNHEY, CDR2 SMNVEV, per germline (reference sequence). CDR3 length: 19 residues.

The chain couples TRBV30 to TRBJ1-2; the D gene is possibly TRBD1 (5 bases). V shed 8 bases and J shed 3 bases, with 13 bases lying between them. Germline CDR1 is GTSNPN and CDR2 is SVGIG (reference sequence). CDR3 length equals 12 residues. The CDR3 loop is CAQYGHDYGYTF. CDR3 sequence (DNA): TGTGCCCAGTATGGACACGACTATGGCTACACCTTC. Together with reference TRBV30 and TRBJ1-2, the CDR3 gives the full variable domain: SQTIHQWPATLVQPVGSPLSLECTVEGTSNPNLYWYRQAAGRGLQLLFYSVGIGQISSEVPQNLSASRPQDRQFILSSKKLLLSDSGFYLCAQYGHDYGYTFGSGTRLTVV.

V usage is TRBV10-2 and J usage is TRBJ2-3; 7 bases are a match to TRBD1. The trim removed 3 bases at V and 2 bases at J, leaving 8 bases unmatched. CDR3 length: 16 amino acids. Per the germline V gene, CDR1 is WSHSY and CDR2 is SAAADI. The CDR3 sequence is CASSEWDSKNTDTQYF. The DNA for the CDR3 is TGCGCCAGCAGTGAATGGGACAGTAAAAACACAGATACGCAGTATTTT.

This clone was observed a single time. Here the CDR3 reads CASSPTKGVLGNQPQHF. The CDR3 DNA reads as TGTGCCAGCTCACCAACGAAAGGGGTTCTGGGGAATCAGCCCCAGCATTTT. This rearrangement joins TRBV18 to TRBJ1-5; a weak D match, TRBD1 (5 bases). CDR3 length equals 17 residues. Trimming pared 2 bases from V and 4 bases from J, leaving 18 bases between. Germline V gene lookup returns CDR1 KGHSH and CDR2 LQKENI.

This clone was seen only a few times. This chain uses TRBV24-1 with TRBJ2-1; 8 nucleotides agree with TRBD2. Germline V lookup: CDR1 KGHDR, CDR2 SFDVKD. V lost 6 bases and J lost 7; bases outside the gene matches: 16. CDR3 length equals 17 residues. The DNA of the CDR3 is TGTGCCACCAGTCCGAAGGCGGGAGGCTTACGAAGGAATGAGCAGTTCTTC. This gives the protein CATSPKAGGLRRNEQFF.

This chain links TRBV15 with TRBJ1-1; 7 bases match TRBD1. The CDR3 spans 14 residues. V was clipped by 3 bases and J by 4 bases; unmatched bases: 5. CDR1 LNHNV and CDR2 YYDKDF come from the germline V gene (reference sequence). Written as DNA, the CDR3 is TGTGCCACCAGCAGCCCAGACAGGGTCACTGAAGCTTTCTTT. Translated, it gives CATSSPDRVTEAFF.

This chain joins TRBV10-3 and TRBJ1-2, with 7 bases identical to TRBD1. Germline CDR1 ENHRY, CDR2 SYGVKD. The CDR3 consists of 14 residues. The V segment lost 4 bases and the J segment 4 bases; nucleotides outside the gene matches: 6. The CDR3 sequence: CAISGPTGSYGYTF. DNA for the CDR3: TGTGCCATCAGTGGGCCGACAGGGTCCTATGGCTACACCTTC.

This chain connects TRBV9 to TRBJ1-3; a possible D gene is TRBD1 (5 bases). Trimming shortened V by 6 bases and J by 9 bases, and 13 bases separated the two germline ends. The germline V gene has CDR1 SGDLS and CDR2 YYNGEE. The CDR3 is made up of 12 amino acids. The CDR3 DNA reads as TGTGCCAGCAAGCAGCCCCAGGGCACCATATATTTT. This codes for CASKQPQGTIYF.

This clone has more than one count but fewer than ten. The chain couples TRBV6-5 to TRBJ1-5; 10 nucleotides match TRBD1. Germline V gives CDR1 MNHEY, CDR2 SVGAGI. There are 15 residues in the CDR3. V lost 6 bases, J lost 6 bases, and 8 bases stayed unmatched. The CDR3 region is CASSRTGGGSQPQHF. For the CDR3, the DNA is TGTGCCAGCAGCCGGACAGGGGGTGGGAGTCAGCCCCAGCATTTT.

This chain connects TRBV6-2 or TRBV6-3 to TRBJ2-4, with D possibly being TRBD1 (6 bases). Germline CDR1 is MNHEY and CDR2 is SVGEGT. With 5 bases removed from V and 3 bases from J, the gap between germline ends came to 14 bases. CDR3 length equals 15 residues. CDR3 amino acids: CASSVDRSVKNIQYF. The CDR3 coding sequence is TGTGCCAGCAGTGTGGACAGATCGGTCAAAAACATTCAGTACTTC.

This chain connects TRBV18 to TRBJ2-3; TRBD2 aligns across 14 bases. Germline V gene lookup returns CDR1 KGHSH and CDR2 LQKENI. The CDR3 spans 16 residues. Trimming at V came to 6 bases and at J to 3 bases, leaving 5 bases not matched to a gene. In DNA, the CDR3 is TGTGCCAGCTCGGGACTAGCGGGAGTCGGAACAGATACGCAGTATTTT. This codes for CASSGLAGVGTDTQYF. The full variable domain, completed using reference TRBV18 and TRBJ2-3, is NAGVMQNPRHLVRRRGQEARLRCSPMKGHSHVYWYRQLPEEGLKFMVYLQKENIIDESGMPKERFSAEFPKEGPSILRIQQVVRGDSAAYFCASSGLAGVGTDTQYFGPGTRLTVL.

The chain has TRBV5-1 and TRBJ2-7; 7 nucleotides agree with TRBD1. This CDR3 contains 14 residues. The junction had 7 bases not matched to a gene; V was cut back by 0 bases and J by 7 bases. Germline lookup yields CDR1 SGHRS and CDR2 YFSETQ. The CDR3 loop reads CASSLGQGALEQYF. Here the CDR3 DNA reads TGCGCCAGCAGCTTGGGACAGGGTGCACTTGAGCAGTACTTC.

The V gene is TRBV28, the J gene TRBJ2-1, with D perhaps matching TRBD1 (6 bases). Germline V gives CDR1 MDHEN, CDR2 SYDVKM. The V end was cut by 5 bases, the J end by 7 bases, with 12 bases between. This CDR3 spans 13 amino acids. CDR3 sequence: CASSLRGKNEQFF. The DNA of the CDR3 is TGTGCCAGCAGTCTAAGGGGGAAAAATGAGCAGTTCTTC.

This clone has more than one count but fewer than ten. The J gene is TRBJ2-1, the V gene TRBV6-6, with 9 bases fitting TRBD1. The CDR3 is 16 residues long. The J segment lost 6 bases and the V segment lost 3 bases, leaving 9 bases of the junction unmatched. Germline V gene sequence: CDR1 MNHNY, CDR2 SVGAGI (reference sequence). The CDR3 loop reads CASSYKRDRVGNEQFF. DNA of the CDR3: TGTGCCAGCAGTTATAAAAGGGACAGGGTCGGCAATGAGCAGTTCTTC.

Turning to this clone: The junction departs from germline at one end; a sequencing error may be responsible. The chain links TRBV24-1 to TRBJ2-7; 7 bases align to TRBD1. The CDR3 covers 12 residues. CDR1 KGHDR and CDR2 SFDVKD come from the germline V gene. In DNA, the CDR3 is TGTGCCACCAGTCCCTTAGAGGCAAGGGGGCACTTC. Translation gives CATSPLEARGHF.

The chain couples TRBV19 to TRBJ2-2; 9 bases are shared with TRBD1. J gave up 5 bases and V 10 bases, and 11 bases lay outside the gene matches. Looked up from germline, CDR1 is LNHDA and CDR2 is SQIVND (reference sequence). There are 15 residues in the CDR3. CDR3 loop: CATKPGQGLTGELFF. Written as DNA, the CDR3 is TGTGCCACAAAACCGGGACAGGGTTTAACCGGGGAGCTGTTTTTT.

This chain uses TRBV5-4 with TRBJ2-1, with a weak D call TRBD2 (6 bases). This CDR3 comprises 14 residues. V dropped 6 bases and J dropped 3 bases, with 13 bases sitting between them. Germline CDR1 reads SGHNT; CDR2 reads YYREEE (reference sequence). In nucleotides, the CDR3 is TGTGCCAGCACAAAAGCGGGTAACTACAATGAGCAGTTCTTC. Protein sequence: CASTKAGNYNEQFF.

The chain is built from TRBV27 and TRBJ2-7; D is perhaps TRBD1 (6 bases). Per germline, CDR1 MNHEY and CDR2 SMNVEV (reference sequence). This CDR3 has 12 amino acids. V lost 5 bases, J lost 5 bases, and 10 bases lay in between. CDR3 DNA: TGTGCCAGCAGTACGGACAGTGACGAGCAGTACTTC. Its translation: CASSTDSDEQYF.